What follows is one T cell receptor (beta chain) and its context. What it binds is not known. Profiled with immunoSEQ multiplex PCR; TCRdb holds only in-frame clones, not every one. Of about 32,000 clones in the sample, around four fifths were seen once. Trimming removed 5 bases at V and 9 bases at J, with 14 bases between. The CDR3 is 13 residues long. Germline V gene lookup returns CDR1 SGHVS and CDR2 FNYEAQ. The record originates from a study of STAT5B mutations in CD4+ large granular lymphocyte leukemia. Study-wide results and limits: Without HLA matching, higher CD4+ than CD8+ T-LGLL clonality could reflect small sample size. 8/27 top patient clones versus 2/35 control clones were TRBV06-family.

The gene calls are TRBV7-6 and TRBJ2-1; D remains ambiguous. The source is a human donor in good health. Sequenced material: CD4+ T cells from blood buffy coats. CDR3 sequence reads: CASSRSRSSEQFF. As DNA, the CDR3 is TGTGCCAGCAGCCGCTCCAGGTCCAGTGAGCAGTTCTTC.